The present TCR beta chain was sequenced within a study of T cell changes during pregnancy in multiple sclerosis (dated by TCRdb to between 2019 and 2020). Turning to the overall study: In women with multiple sclerosis, the researchers looked at how the T cell repertoire shifted as pregnancy progressed.

Reading from cysteine to phenylalanine, the CDR3 counts 16 amino acids. The DNA shown is the 48-base CDR3, in frame from base 1. From a lookup of the germline V gene (reference sequence), CDR1 and CDR2 are LNHDA and SQIVND. Here V drops 6 bases and J drops 1 base, and the junction holds 8 bases not matched to any gene. The library was generated by the immunoSEQ multiplex PCR assay. TCRdb re-hosts the immuneACCESS table, in-frame sequences only. Its copies lack some clones; in the studies checked, an unresolved V gene accounts for under half of them, and the cause for the rest is not known. Here the sample has 95,000 to 100,000 clones; 91% occur a single time. The ten most abundant clones make up 3% to 3.5% of the sample. Worth noting for this clone: It lacks a known antigen. Base-call qualities are not available, and no considerably larger clone is one nucleotide away.

The sequenced sample was peripheral blood, obtained in the second trimester of pregnancy. The receptor was derived from a female donor with multiple sclerosis, enrolled in a pregnancy study. Recombination joined TRBV19 with TRBJ2-1; 8 nucleotides in the junction match TRBD2. The DNA sequence is as follows: TGTGCCAGTAGCGAGCCTAGCGGGCCTTCCTACAATGAGCAGTTCTTC. Translated, it gives CASSEPSGPSYNEQFF.